These 7 T cell receptor beta chains share one sample of origin, sequenced in a study of shared clonotypes between healthy human individuals. Only in-frame clones appear in the TCRdb table, and some are missing; sequencing was by immunoSEQ multiplex PCR. The repertoire holds around 2,000,000 clones, with roughly 94% as singletons. Sequencing was done on a sample of naive CD4+ T cells sorted from blood. The sample's subset: CD45RA+ positively selected. Receptors originate from a man aged 18 to 29 in good health.

The genes are TRBV2 and TRBJ2-2; 10 bases are shared with TRBD2. This CDR3 spans 17 amino acids. V trimming: 7 bases; J trimming: 0 bases; junction bases outside the gene matches: 8. Germline values: CDR1 SNHLY, CDR2 FYNNEI. The DNA of the CDR3 is TGTGCCAGCACTCGGAGACTAGCGGGTTCGAACACCGGGGAGCTGTTTTTT. Translating it yields CASTRRLAGSNTGELFF.

The V call is TRBV18, the J call TRBJ2-7, with 7 bases fitting TRBD1. The CDR3 contains 14 residues. The germline V gene encodes CDR1 KGHSH and CDR2 LQKENI. After removal of 6 bases from V and 0 bases from J, the junction contained 5 bases not matched to a gene. This CDR3 is CASSDRVSSYEQYF. CDR3 coding DNA: TGTGCCAGCTCCGACAGGGTTAGCTCCTACGAGCAGTACTTC.

As for this clone: The same CDR3 arises from other DNA sequences in this sample as well. J is TRBJ1-5 and V is TRBV6-5; D gene ambiguous. Per the germline V gene, CDR1 is MNHEY and CDR2 is SVGAGI. Trimming pared 0 bases from V and 1 base from J, leaving 7 bases between. This CDR3 spans 15 amino acids. DNA of the CDR3: TGTGCCAGCAGTTACTCAAAGGCGAGCAATCAGCCCCAGCATTTT. As protein: CASSYSKASNQPQHF.

The chain joins TRBV19 to TRBJ2-2; no firm D call. This CDR3 is built from 13 residues. Germline-derived CDR1 and CDR2 are LNHDA and SQIVND (reference sequence). Trimming took off 5 bases at V and 2 bases at J, with 6 bases between the two ends. The CDR3 DNA sequence: TGTGCCAGTAGTCAAGATAACACCGGGGAGCTGTTTTTT. As protein: CASSQDNTGELFF.

The chain is built from TRBV11-2 and TRBJ1-3; D perhaps matches TRBD1 (6 bases). Germline assignment: CDR1 SGHAT and CDR2 FQNNGV. The CDR3 sequence is 16 residues long. V lost 1 base to trimming and J lost 0 bases, with 10 bases between them. CDR3 region: CASSLAQGSSGNTIYF. CDR3 sequence (DNA): TGTGCCAGCAGCTTAGCCCAGGGGAGCTCTGGAAACACCATATATTTT. Filled out from reference TRBV11-2 and TRBJ1-3, the complete variable domain reads EAGVAQSPRYKIIEKRQSVAFWCNPISGHATLYWYQQILGQGPKLLIQFQNNGVVDDSQLPKDRFSAERLKGVDSTLKIQPAKLEDSAVYLCASSLAQGSSGNTIYFGEGSWLTVV.

The CDR3, as DNA: TGTGCCAGCAGCTCTTCCCCGGGTTTAGATGGCTACACCTTC. Protein sequence: CASSSSPGLDGYTF. The chain combines TRBV28 with TRBJ1-2; D call uncertain. This CDR3 comprises 14 residues. CDR1 is MDHEN and CDR2 is SYDVKM in the germline V gene. Trimming removed 6 bases from V and 6 bases from J, with 17 bases in between.

The J gene is TRBJ2-1, the V gene TRBV10-1, with 11 nucleotides matching TRBD2. Trimming cost V 1 base and J 11 bases; bases outside gene matches: 7. Per germline, CDR1 WNHNN and CDR2 SYGVQD (reference sequence). CDR3 length: 15 amino acids. The CDR3 is CASSEYSSGRAKQFF. As DNA, the CDR3 is TGCGCCAGCAGTGAGTATAGTAGCGGGAGGGCCAAGCAGTTCTTC.